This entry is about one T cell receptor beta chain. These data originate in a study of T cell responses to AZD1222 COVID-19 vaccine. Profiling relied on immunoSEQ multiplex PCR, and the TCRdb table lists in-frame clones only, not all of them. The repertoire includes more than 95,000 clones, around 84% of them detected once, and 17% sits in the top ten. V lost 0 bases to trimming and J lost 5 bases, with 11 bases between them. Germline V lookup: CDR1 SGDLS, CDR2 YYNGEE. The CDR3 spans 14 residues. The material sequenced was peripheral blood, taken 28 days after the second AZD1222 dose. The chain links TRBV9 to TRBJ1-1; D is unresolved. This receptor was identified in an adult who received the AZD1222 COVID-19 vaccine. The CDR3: CASSVDRSPTEAFF. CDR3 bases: TGTGCCAGCAGCGTAGATCGGTCACCAACTGAAGCTTTCTTT.